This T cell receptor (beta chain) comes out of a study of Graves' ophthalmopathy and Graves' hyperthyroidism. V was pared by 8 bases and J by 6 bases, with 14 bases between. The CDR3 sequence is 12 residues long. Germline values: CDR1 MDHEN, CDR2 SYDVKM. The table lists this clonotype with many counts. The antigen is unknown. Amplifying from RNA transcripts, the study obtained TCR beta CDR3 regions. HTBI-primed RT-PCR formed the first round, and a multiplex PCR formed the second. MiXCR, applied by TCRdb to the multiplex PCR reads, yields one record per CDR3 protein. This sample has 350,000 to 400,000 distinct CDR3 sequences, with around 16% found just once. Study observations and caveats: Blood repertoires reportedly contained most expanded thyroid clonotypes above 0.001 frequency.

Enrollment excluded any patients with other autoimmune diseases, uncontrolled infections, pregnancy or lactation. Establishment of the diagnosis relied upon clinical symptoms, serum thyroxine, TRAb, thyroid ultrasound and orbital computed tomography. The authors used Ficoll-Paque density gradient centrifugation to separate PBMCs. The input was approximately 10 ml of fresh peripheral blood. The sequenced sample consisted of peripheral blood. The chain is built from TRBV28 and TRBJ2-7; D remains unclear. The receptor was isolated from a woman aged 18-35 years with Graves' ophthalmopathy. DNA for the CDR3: TGTGCCAGCTGGACCCTCTCTGGCGAGCAGTACTTC. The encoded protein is CASWTLSGEQYF.